This is a list of T cell receptor beta chains from one sample in a study of identifying expanded T cells in peripheral blood. Data came from immunoSEQ multiplex PCR; TCRdb stores just in-frame clones and leaves some out. The profile shows 75,000 to 95,000 clones, 80% to 90% of them singletons. The sample comprised blood. Every receptor here comes from a person aged 18 to 75 in good health. Each CDR3 is given with its conserved first and last residue. Fields, in order: clone size, V gene, CDR3 length, J gene, D gene, CDR3 protein, CDR3 DNA. D genes are given only for firm matches. Clone size is not always given. Where it is, it says once, few, many or a class for expanded clones.

clone_size: -
v_call: TRBV19
cdr3_length: 17
j_call: TRBJ1-1
d_call: TRBD1
cdr3_aa: CASRGRGTGAEDTEAFF
cdr3_nt: TGTGCCAGTAGGGGGAGAGGGACAGGAGCAGAGGACACTGAAGCTTTCTTT

clone_size: -
v_call: TRBV7-7
cdr3_length: 13
j_call: TRBJ2-3
d_call: -
cdr3_aa: CASSLSSTDTQYF
cdr3_nt: TGTGCCAGCAGCTTAAGTTCTACAGATACGCAGTATTTT

clone_size: -
v_call: TRBV27
cdr3_length: 17
j_call: TRBJ2-2
d_call: TRBD1
cdr3_aa: CASSSPPGQSNTGELFF
cdr3_nt: TGTGCCAGCAGTTCTCCCCCGGGACAGTCGAACACCGGGGAGCTGTTTTTT

clone_size: -
v_call: TRBV10-3
cdr3_length: 16
j_call: TRBJ1-4
d_call: -
cdr3_aa: CATREKVHGTNEKLFF
cdr3_nt: TGTGCCACTCGGGAGAAAGTACACGGGACTAATGAAAAACTGTTTTTT

clone_size: once
v_call: TRBV19
cdr3_length: 14
j_call: TRBJ1-2
d_call: TRBD1
cdr3_aa: CASTGDRGLGGYTF
cdr3_nt: TGTGCCAGTACTGGAGACAGGGGGCTTGGAGGCTACACCTTC

clone_size: -
v_call: TRBV6-6
cdr3_length: 14
j_call: TRBJ1-3
d_call: -
cdr3_aa: CASSFGGSGNTIYF
cdr3_nt: TGTGCCAGCAGTTTCGGGGGGTCAGGAAACACCATATATTTT

clone_size: -
v_call: TRBV5-5
cdr3_length: 17
j_call: TRBJ1-2
d_call: TRBD1
cdr3_aa: CASSLGPRQGGGYGYTF
cdr3_nt: TGTGCCAGCAGCTTGGGCCCCAGACAGGGCGGAGGGTATGGCTACACCTTC

clone_size: -
v_call: TRBV13
cdr3_length: 15
j_call: TRBJ2-7
d_call: -
cdr3_aa: CASSFRTGGIAEQYF
cdr3_nt: TGTGCCAGCAGCTTTCGGACAGGAGGGATTGCCGAGCAGTACTTC

clone_size: once
v_call: TRBV15
cdr3_length: 16
j_call: TRBJ1-2
d_call: TRBD1
cdr3_aa: CATSRVARGTGNGYTF
cdr3_nt: TGTGCCACCAGCAGAGTCGCGAGGGGGACAGGGAATGGCTACACCTTC

clone_size: -
v_call: TRBV29-1
cdr3_length: 14
j_call: TRBJ2-5
d_call: -
cdr3_aa: CSVERQAFAETQYF
cdr3_nt: TGCAGCGTTGAGAGACAGGCGTTTGCAGAGACCCAGTACTTC

clone_size: few
v_call: TRBV2
cdr3_length: 13
j_call: TRBJ1-3
d_call: -
cdr3_aa: CASRRGSGNTIYF
cdr3_nt: TGTGCCAGCAGGCGGGGCTCTGGAAACACCATATATTTT

clone_size: -
v_call: TRBV7-9
cdr3_length: 15
j_call: TRBJ1-2
d_call: -
cdr3_aa: CASSLGDTSLFGYTF
cdr3_nt: TGTGCCAGCAGCTTAGGGGACACGTCCCTTTTTGGCTACACCTTC

clone_size: -
v_call: TRBV7-6
cdr3_length: 13
j_call: TRBJ2-7
d_call: -
cdr3_aa: CASSNTQLEEQYF
cdr3_nt: TGTGCCAGCAGCAATACACAGCTAGAGGAGCAGTACTTC

clone_size: -
v_call: TRBV7-9
cdr3_length: 14
j_call: TRBJ1-4
d_call: -
cdr3_aa: CASGVLRADEKLFF
cdr3_nt: TGTGCCAGCGGAGTTCTGCGGGCTGATGAAAAACTGTTTTTT

clone_size: -
v_call: TRBV5-1
cdr3_length: 14
j_call: TRBJ1-3
d_call: TRBD1
cdr3_aa: CASSAGTGGNTIYF
cdr3_nt: TGCGCCAGCAGCGCCGGGACAGGAGGAAACACCATATATTTT

clone_size: -
v_call: TRBV7-2
cdr3_length: 16
j_call: TRBJ2-7
d_call: -
cdr3_aa: CASSVSGTPDGYEQYF
cdr3_nt: TGTGCCAGCAGCGTATCCGGGACGCCAGACGGCTACGAGCAGTACTTC

clone_size: -
v_call: TRBV6-5
cdr3_length: 15
j_call: TRBJ1-2
d_call: -
cdr3_aa: CASRGRGAMGYGYTF
cdr3_nt: TGTGCCAGCAGGGGGAGGGGGGCTATGGGCTATGGCTACACCTTC

clone_size: few
v_call: TRBV2
cdr3_length: 13
j_call: TRBJ1-2
d_call: TRBD1
cdr3_aa: CASRGTGHYGYTF
cdr3_nt: TGTGCCAGCAGGGGGACAGGGCACTATGGCTACACCTTC

clone_size: few
v_call: TRBV19
cdr3_length: 13
j_call: TRBJ2-7
d_call: TRBD1
cdr3_aa: CASRDSLNYEQYF
cdr3_nt: TGTGCCAGCAGGGACAGCCTCAACTACGAGCAGTACTTC

clone_size: once
v_call: TRBV9
cdr3_length: 15
j_call: TRBJ2-1
d_call: TRBD2
cdr3_aa: CASSVGEGRVNEQFF
cdr3_nt: TGTGCCAGCAGCGTAGGTGAAGGGAGGGTAAATGAGCAGTTCTTC